Below, 31 T cell receptor beta chains from the same sample are listed, as sequenced in a study of cytomegalovirus exposure and HLA in healthy donors. The primer mix had 60 Vbeta and 13 Jbeta primers. Repertoires were generated with immunoSEQ multiplex PCR, while TCRdb's copy carries only in-frame clones and drops some. The table lists under 200,000 clones, over 75% of them singletons. Sequencing was done on a sample of PBMCs. The receptors shown here come from a woman between 45 and 65 years old in good health and CMV-seronegative.

J is TRBJ2-2 and V is TRBV5-1, with D hard to call. V was clipped by 2 bases and J by 0 bases, with 5 bases between them. The CDR3 extends over 14 amino acids. Per the germline V gene, CDR1 is SGHRS and CDR2 is YFSETQ. DNA of the CDR3: TGCGCCAGCAGCTTCAGGACGAACACCGGGGAGCTGTTTTTT. Translated: CASSFRTNTGELFF.

The DNA of the CDR3 is TGTGCCAGCAGATCCGGGACAGGGAATTTTTACGAGCAGTACTTC. This encodes CASRSGTGNFYEQYF. This chain joins TRBV6-5 and TRBJ2-7; TRBD1 aligns across 9 bases. Germline CDR1 MNHEY, CDR2 SVGAGI. The V and J ends lost 6 bases and 4 bases, in that order; junction bases with no gene match: 10. This CDR3 has 15 amino acids.

A few counts support this clone. V is TRBV6-5 and J is TRBJ2-1; D is perhaps TRBD1 (8 bases). In germline, CDR1 is MNHEY, CDR2 SVGAGI. The germline V and J ends were trimmed by 6 bases and 4 bases, with 16 bases remaining between them. The CDR3 has 15 amino acids. This chain's CDR3 is CASSRDRGGYNEQFF. CDR3 nucleotides: TGTGCCAGCAGCCGAGACAGGGGAGGGTACAATGAGCAGTTCTTC.

The chain uses TRBV7-9 and TRBJ2-3; the D gene is possibly TRBD2 (5 bases). Trimming took off 2 bases at V and 0 bases at J, with 6 bases between the two ends. Germline V gene data show CDR1 as SEHNR and CDR2 as FQNEAQ (reference sequence). The CDR3 runs 14 residues. The CDR3 protein is CASSLRGSTDTQYF. CDR3 DNA: TGTGCCAGCAGCTTACGCGGGAGCACAGATACGCAGTATTTT.

This clone has just one count. The germline gene is not matched at one end of the junction; a read error may be the cause. V and J are TRBV7-9 and TRBJ1-1; tentative D call: TRBD1 (5 bases). The CDR3 is made up of 15 amino acids. In germline, CDR1 is SEHNR, CDR2 FQNEAQ (reference sequence). CDR3 nucleotide sequence: TGTTCCAGCAGCTTAGCGGGGGGGTTTAACACTGAAGCTTTCTTT. It yields the protein CSSSLAGGFNTEAFF.

The CDR3 sequence is CASSPGQGNEQFF. CDR3 coding DNA: TGTGCCAGCAGCCCAGGACAGGGCAATGAGCAGTTCTTC. The chain combines TRBV7-3 with TRBJ2-1; TRBD1 matches 8 bases. Germline trimming cut 5 bases from V and 6 bases from J; bases unmatched to any gene: 3. This CDR3 is built from 13 residues. The germline CDR1 and CDR2 sequences are SGHTA and FQGTGA.

The V call is TRBV9, the J call TRBJ2-1, with a possible D match to TRBD2 (5 bases). The germline CDR1 and CDR2 sequences are SGDLS and YYNGEE. V lost 4 bases and J 6 bases, leaving 20 bases between the germline ends. This CDR3 comprises 16 residues. CDR3 loop: CASSPQTTPMGNEQFF. In nucleotides, the CDR3 is TGTGCCAGCAGCCCACAGACTACCCCAATGGGCAATGAGCAGTTCTTC.

The chain links TRBV27 to TRBJ1-6; the D is unclear. CDR1 is MNHEY and CDR2 is SMNVEV in the germline V gene (reference sequence). The CDR3 has 14 amino acids. V lost 0 bases to trimming and J lost 11 bases, with 11 bases between them. This chain's CDR3 is CASSLSTASPPLHF. As DNA, the CDR3 is TGTGCCAGCAGTTTATCCACAGCTTCTCCACCCCTCCACTTT.

The chain couples TRBV4-1 to TRBJ2-7; TRBD2 agrees at 10 bases. V lost 3 bases, J lost 9 bases, and 11 bases stayed unmatched. Germline CDR1 is MGHRA and CDR2 is YSYEKL. CDR3 length: 15 amino acids. CDR3 sequence reads: CASSHAGLAGDWQYF. The CDR3 DNA follows: TGCGCCAGCAGCCATGCAGGTCTAGCGGGAGATTGGCAGTACTTC.

The genes are TRBV27 and TRBJ1-2; D might be TRBD1 (5 bases). This CDR3 comprises 15 residues. Trimming removed 5 bases at V and 3 bases at J, with 16 bases between. Germline V gives CDR1 MNHEY, CDR2 SMNVEV (reference sequence). The CDR3 is CASSPLLGLDYGYTF. The CDR3 DNA reads as TGTGCCAGCAGTCCGCTTTTGGGGCTCGACTATGGCTACACCTTC.

This sequence joins TRBV30 and TRBJ1-1, with unresolved D. The V and J ends lost 4 bases and 2 bases respectively, with 14 bases between them. The CDR3 totals 14 residues. The V gene's germline CDR1 is GTSNPN and CDR2 SVGIG (reference sequence). The CDR3 spells CAWKAGTVNTEAFF. Here the CDR3 DNA reads TGTGCCTGGAAGGCGGGAACCGTCAACACTGAAGCTTTCTTT.

The chain joins TRBV7-9 to TRBJ2-3; 8 bases align to TRBD2. Germline assignment: CDR1 SEHNR and CDR2 FQNEAQ (reference sequence). CDR3 length equals 15 residues. J lost 2 bases, V lost 1 base, and 2 bases had no gene match. The CDR3, as DNA: TGTGCCAGCAGCTTAGGAGCGGGAGCCACAGATACGCAGTATTTT. Translated, it gives CASSLGAGATDTQYF.

The chain carries TRBV5-1 and TRBJ1-5; TRBD1 might be the D (5 bases). Trimming cost V 4 bases and J 1 base, with 12 bases left between them. The CDR3 is 15 residues long. The germline V gene encodes CDR1 SGHRS and CDR2 YFSETQ. CDR3 DNA: TGCGCCAGCAGCCCCGGGGCGGGGAGCAATCAGCCCCAGCATTTT. Translated, it gives CASSPGAGSNQPQHF.

V and J are TRBV5-4 and TRBJ2-1; the match to TRBD2 covers 7 bases. Trimming took 4 bases from V and 0 from J; bases not matched to a gene: 13. The CDR3 contains 18 residues. CDR1 is SGHNT and CDR2 is YYREEE in the germline V gene (reference sequence). The CDR3 nucleotides are TGTGCCAGCAGCCCCGCAGCGGGGAGCGGCCGCTCCTACAATGAGCAGTTCTTC. Protein sequence: CASSPAAGSGRSYNEQFF.

The rearrangement joins TRBV19 to TRBJ1-5, with TRBD1 identical over 8 bases. Germline CDR1 is LNHDA and CDR2 is SQIVND (reference sequence). V lost 5 bases, J lost 2 bases, and 14 bases stayed unmatched. The CDR3 extends over 18 amino acids. CDR3: CASSRGATGARGNQPQHF. Here the CDR3 DNA reads TGTGCCAGTAGTCGCGGGGCGACAGGGGCTCGAGGCAATCAGCCCCAGCATTTT.

This chain links TRBV5-6 with TRBJ1-2; 9 positions agree with TRBD1. V gave up 0 bases and J gave up 2 bases; unmatched junction bases: 8. Germline CDR1 reads SGHDT; CDR2 reads YYEEEE. This CDR3 has 17 residues. The CDR3 spells CASSLDTGTGWNYGYTF. The CDR3 DNA reads as TGTGCCAGCAGCTTGGATACGGGGACAGGGTGGAACTATGGCTACACCTTC.

The V and J genes are TRBV4-1 and TRBJ2-1, with 7 bases lining up with TRBD1. The germline CDR1 and CDR2 sequences are MGHRA and YSYEKL. The V and J ends lost 4 bases and 0 bases, in that order; junction bases with no gene match: 15. This CDR3 spans 19 amino acids. The CDR3 reads CASSLHGPQGTSSYNEQFF. CDR3 nucleotide sequence: TGCGCCAGCAGCCTACACGGTCCACAGGGGACGAGCTCCTACAATGAGCAGTTCTTC.

This chain joins TRBV6-5 and TRBJ2-7; D is possibly TRBD2 (6 bases). Germline V lookup: CDR1 MNHEY, CDR2 SVGAGI. This CDR3 contains 16 residues. V dropped 0 bases and J dropped 3 bases, with 15 bases sitting between them. The chain's CDR3 is CASSYSSRGSGYEQYF. The DNA of the CDR3 is TGTGCCAGCAGTTACTCTTCCCGGGGTAGCGGCTACGAGCAGTACTTC.

V is TRBV7-2 and J is TRBJ1-4; possible D gene TRBD1, 6 bases. CDR1 SGHTA and CDR2 FQGNSA come from the germline V gene. The CDR3 runs 14 residues. Deletions cut 4 bases from V and 10 bases from J, with 16 bases between. DNA for the CDR3: TGTGCCAGCAGCTCCGGGACACTCGCGGGAAAACTGTTTTTT. This gives the protein CASSSGTLAGKLFF.

The chain couples TRBV10-3 to TRBJ2-5; D might be TRBD1 (6 bases). Germline CDR1 reads ENHRY; CDR2 reads SYGVKD. The length of the CDR3 is 15 residues. V was pared by 2 bases and J by 1 base, with 11 bases between. CDR3 protein: CAISETTGSQETQYF. The CDR3 DNA reads as TGTGCCATCAGTGAGACAACAGGGAGCCAAGAGACCCAGTACTTC.

J is TRBJ1-4 and V is TRBV30, with 10 bases matching TRBD1. CDR3 length equals 15 residues. V gave up 2 bases and J gave up 4 bases; unmatched junction bases: 4. Per germline, CDR1 GTSNPN and CDR2 SVGIG (reference sequence). In DNA, the CDR3 is TGTGCCTGGAGTTTTTGGACAGGGGGTAATGAAAAACTGTTTTTT. Its translation: CAWSFWTGGNEKLFF.

CDR3 DNA sequence: TGTGCCAGCAGCGATGACAGGGTTCACTATGGCTACACCTTC. It is translated as CASSDDRVHYGYTF. The chain employs TRBV5-4 and TRBJ1-2; 7 bases are shared with TRBD1. V shed 4 bases, J shed 3 bases, and the junction held 6 bases outside the gene matches. Looked up from germline, CDR1 is SGHNT and CDR2 is YYREEE (reference sequence). The CDR3 spans 14 residues.

CDR3: CASSFRQGAEAFF. The CDR3 DNA is TGTGCCAGCAGCTTCCGACAGGGGGCTGAAGCTTTCTTT. The J gene is TRBJ1-1, the V gene TRBV7-2; 9 positions agree with TRBD1. V was clipped by 3 bases and J by 6 bases; unmatched bases: 2. This CDR3 has 13 residues. CDR1 and CDR2 (germline): SGHTA, FQGNSA.

This chain joins TRBV9 and TRBJ2-1; 9 positions match TRBD2. CDR3 length: 16 amino acids. V was pared by 0 bases and J by 2 bases, with 3 bases of the junction left unmatched. CDR1 SGDLS and CDR2 YYNGEE come from the germline V gene. CDR3 amino acids: CASSVEASGTYNEQFF. Here the CDR3 DNA reads TGTGCCAGCAGCGTAGAGGCTAGCGGGACCTACAATGAGCAGTTCTTC.

This chain links TRBV2 with TRBJ2-2; 10 nucleotides line up with TRBD1. The CDR3 runs to 15 residues. Germline values: CDR1 SNHLY, CDR2 FYNNEI. The V and J ends lost 3 bases and 5 bases, in that order; junction bases with no gene match: 3. CDR3 amino acids: CASSDGQGGTGELFF. CDR3 bases: TGTGCCAGCAGTGACGGACAGGGGGGAACCGGGGAGCTGTTTTTT. The variable domain in full, with the rest retrieved from reference TRBV2 and TRBJ2-2, is EPEVTQTPSHQVTQMGQEVILRCVPISNHLYFYWYRQILGQKVEFLVSFYNNEISEKSEIFDDQFSVERPDGSNFTLKIRSTKLEDSAMYFCASSDGQGGTGELFFGEGSRLTVL.

The rearrangement uses TRBV5-6 and TRBJ2-5, with D perhaps TRBD1 (7 bases). The V end lost 2 bases, the J end lost 2 bases, and 19 bases lay between the germline ends. Germline CDR1 is SGHDT and CDR2 is YYEEEE. The CDR3 has 17 amino acids. The DNA for the CDR3 is TGTGCCAGCAGCTTCACCCCAGGGGGGAGGCTTCAAGAGACCCAGTACTTC. This sequence encodes CASSFTPGGRLQETQYF.

This CDR3 reads CASSSKRWALSNQPQHF. The CDR3 nucleotides are TGTGCCAGCAGCTCTAAAAGGTGGGCCCTTAGCAATCAGCCCCAGCATTTT. The genes are TRBV28 and TRBJ1-5; D remains unclear. V was cut by 6 bases and J by 0 bases, with 18 bases left in between. This CDR3 is 17 amino acids long. Germline V CDR1 and CDR2: MDHEN, SYDVKM.

This clone was recorded only once. V gene TRBV7-2 combines with J gene TRBJ1-4, with 8 bases that match TRBD1. This CDR3 is 15 amino acids long. Germline V lookup: CDR1 SGHTA, CDR2 FQGNSA. The V gene end was trimmed by 5 bases and the J gene end by 3 bases; junction bases not matched to a gene: 5. DNA for the CDR3: TGTGCCAGCAGCCCGACAGGGGTTTCTAATGAAAAACTGTTTTTT. Translated: CASSPTGVSNEKLFF.

J is TRBJ2-5 and V is TRBV7-2; 10 nucleotides align to TRBD2. The junction had 4 bases not matched to a gene; V was cut back by 5 bases and J by 4 bases. Per the germline V gene, CDR1 is SGHTA and CDR2 is FQGNSA. CDR3 length equals 14 residues. The CDR3 reads CASSTPSGRETQYF. CDR3 DNA: TGTGCCAGCAGCACCCCTAGCGGGAGAGAGACCCAGTACTTC.

V usage is TRBV5-1 and J usage is TRBJ2-1; 7 bases line up with TRBD1. Germline CDR1 reads SGHRS; CDR2 reads YFSETQ. This CDR3 contains 15 residues. Losses at the gene ends were 0 bases for V and 2 bases for J; bases not matched to a gene: 2. CDR3 nucleotides: TGCGCCAGCAGCTTGGCCGGGACAGCCTACAATGAGCAGTTCTTC. Translated, it gives CASSLAGTAYNEQFF. Full variable domain (remainder filled in from reference TRBV5-1 and TRBJ2-1): KAGVTQTPRYLIKTRGQQVTLSCSPISGHRSVSWYQQTPGQGLQFLFEYFSETQRNKGNFPGRFSGRQFSNSRSEMNVSTLELGDSALYLCASSLAGTAYNEQFFGPGTRLTVL.

The V call is TRBV5-1, the J call TRBJ2-4, with 12 bases that match TRBD1. Looked up from germline, CDR1 is SGHRS and CDR2 is YFSETQ. The CDR3 contains 16 residues. With 4 bases clipped from V and 6 bases from J, the junction kept 8 bases outside the gene matches. CDR3 DNA sequence: TGCGCCAGCAGCACGGGACAGGGGGCGGGGATAAACATTCAGTACTTC. It is translated as CASSTGQGAGINIQYF.